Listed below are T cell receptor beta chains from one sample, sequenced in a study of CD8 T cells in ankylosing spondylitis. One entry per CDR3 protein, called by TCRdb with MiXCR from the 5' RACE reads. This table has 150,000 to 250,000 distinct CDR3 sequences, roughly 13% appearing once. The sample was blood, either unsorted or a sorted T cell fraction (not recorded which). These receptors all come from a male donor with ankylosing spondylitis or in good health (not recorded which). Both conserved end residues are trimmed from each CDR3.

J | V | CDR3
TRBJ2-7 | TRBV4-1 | ASSQDPSGGSYEQY
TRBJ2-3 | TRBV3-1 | ASSLLAGKTDTQY
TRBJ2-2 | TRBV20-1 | SAQEGPGELF
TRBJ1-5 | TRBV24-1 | ATSVRGGYNQPQH
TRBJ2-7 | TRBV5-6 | ASSKTYEQY
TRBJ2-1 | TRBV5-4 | ASSSIDSGRNNEQF
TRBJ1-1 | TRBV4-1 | ASSPRGFPQLAF
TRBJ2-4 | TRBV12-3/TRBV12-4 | ASSLALRANIQY
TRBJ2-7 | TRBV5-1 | ASSPGVGALDEQY
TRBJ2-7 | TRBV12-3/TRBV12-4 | ASSFGTFYEQY
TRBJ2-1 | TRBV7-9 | ASSPPTSVPYNEQF
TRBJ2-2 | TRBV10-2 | ATREGGTGELF
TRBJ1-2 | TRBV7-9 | ASMLGARPYGYT
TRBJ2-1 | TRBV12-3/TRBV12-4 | ASSLGGPRGQF
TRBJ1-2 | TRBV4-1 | ASSQPGQGENT
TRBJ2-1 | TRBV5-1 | ASSPGQGNNEQF
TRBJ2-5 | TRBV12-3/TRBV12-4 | ASSQSGGETQY
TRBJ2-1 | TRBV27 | ASSLRGSSYNEQF
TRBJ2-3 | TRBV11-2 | ASSFPAGAYGTDTQY
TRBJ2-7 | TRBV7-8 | ASSPKGVPYEQY
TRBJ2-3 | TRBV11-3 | ASSLGGGYTDTQY
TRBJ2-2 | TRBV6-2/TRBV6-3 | ASSPTGSGGELF
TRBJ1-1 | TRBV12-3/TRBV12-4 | ASRPSGAEAF
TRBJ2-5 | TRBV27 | ASSLSMGWNLQETQY
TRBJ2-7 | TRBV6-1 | ASSAVYYEQY
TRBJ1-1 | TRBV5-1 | ASSLRPGWTEAF
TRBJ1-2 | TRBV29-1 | SARRAEELYGYT
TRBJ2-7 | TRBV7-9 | ASSSTRGGGLSYEQY
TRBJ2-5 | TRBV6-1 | ASSEATASQETQY
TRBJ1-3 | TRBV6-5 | ASSYSGRLNTIY
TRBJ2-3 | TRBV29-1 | SVGGGTDTQY
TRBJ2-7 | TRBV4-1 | ASSHGSWENYEQY
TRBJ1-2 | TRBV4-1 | ASSHQTGVPSGYT
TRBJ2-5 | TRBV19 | ASSAPGQETQY
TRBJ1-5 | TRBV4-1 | ASSQDKAGGHQPQH
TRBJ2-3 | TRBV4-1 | ASSQDLLAADTQY
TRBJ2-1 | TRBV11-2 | ASSLDGLTSRRTTYNEQF
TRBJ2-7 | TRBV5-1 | ASSLESTGAYEQY
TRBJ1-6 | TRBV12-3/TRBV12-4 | ASTPGNSPLH
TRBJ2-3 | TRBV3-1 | ASSQEGLRADTQY
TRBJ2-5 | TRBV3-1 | ASSPLAGVAQETQY
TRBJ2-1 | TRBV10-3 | AIRGLAGEGSNEQF
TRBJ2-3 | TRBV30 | AWSPETGYTDTQY
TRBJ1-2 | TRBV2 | ASSETVPYGYT
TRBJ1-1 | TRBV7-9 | ASSDRVGNTEAF
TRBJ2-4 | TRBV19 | ASSYVSRDIQY
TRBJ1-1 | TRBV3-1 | ASSREPGNTEAF
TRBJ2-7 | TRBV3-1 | ASSTNPGHHRRY
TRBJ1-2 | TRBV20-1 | SARGQGEGANYGYT
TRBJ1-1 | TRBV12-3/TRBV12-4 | ASSPSLDRVYTEAF
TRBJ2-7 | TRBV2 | ASSSAPNYEQY
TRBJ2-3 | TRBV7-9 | ASSLTSGYTDTQY
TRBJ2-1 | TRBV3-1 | ASSQDLTSGLYNEQF
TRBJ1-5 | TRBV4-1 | ASSQVRGGDQPQH
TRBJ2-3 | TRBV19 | ASSIGPAADTQY